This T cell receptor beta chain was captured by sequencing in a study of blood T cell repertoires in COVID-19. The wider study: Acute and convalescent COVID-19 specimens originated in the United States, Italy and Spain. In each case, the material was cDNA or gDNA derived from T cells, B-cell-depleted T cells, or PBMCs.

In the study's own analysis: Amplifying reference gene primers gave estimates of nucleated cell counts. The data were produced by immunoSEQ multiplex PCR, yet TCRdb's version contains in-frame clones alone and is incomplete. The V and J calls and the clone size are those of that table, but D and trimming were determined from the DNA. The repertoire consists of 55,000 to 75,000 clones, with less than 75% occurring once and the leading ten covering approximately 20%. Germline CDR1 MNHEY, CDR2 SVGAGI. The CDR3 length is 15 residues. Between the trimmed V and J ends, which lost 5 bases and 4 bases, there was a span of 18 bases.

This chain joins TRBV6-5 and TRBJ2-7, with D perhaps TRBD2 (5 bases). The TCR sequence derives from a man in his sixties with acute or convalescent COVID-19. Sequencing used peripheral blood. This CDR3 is CASSPSAGNLYEQYV. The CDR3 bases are TGTGCCAGCAGTCCCTCAGCCGGGAATTTATACGAGCAGTACGTC.